This T cell receptor beta chain is from a study of beta chain features in type 1 diabetes. Study-wide results and limits: Moderate but significant shortening of TCRB CDR3s was recorded in all four CD4+ subsets from Type 1 diabetes patients. Individuals with type 1 diabetes displayed fewer insertions and more deletions at VDJ junctions. Naive, central memory and Treg TCRB repertoires seemed to resemble each other more closely in patients than they did in healthy donors.

Since all of the isolated RNA was reverse transcribed, expressed TCRB transcripts were what got sequenced. Assay used: immunoSEQ multiplex PCR; TCRdb lists only in-frame clones, some missing. The table records about 160,000 clones, around 9% of them present only once. Central memory, naive, regulatory and stem cell-like memory CD4+ cells were sorted by CD45RO/CCR7/CD25/CD127/CD95/CD27. This clone came up a few times. Its target is unknown. Germline values: CDR1 SGHRS, CDR2 YFSETQ. CDR3 length: 16 amino acids. The V segment lost 4 bases and the J segment 12 bases; nucleotides outside the gene matches: 14.

The rearrangement joins TRBV5-1 to TRBJ2-1, with 12 bases matching TRBD2. The clonotype was recovered from a woman younger than 45 with type 1 diabetes. The material sequenced was central memory CD4+ T cells from blood. CDR3 sequence (DNA): TGCGCCAGCAGCGCTATTCTAGCGGGAGGGCCTGTGGGGCAGTTCTTC. Amino acid sequence: CASSAILAGGPVGQFF.